The 5 T cell receptor beta chains below all came from one sample that was sequenced in a study of cytomegalovirus exposure and HLA in healthy donors. With 60 Vbeta and 13 Jbeta primers, the PCR was carried out. TCRdb keeps only in-frame clones here, not all; method: immunoSEQ multiplex PCR. The table lists approximately 100,000 clones, less than 70% of them singletons, with 2% to 2.5% in the top ten. Sequences were obtained from PBMCs. These receptors were collected from a human donor in good health.

The rearrangement uses TRBV18 and TRBJ2-5; TRBD1 might be the D (5 bases). The germline CDR1 and CDR2 sequences are KGHSH and LQKENI. Trimming removed 1 base at V and 2 bases at J, with 8 bases between. This CDR3 region has 14 residues. In DNA form, the CDR3 reads TGTGCCAGCTCACCACTTTCAGGGCAAGAGACCCAGTACTTC. Its translation is CASSPLSGQETQYF. Looking up the rest from reference TRBV18 and TRBJ2-5 gives the full variable domain: NAGVMQNPRHLVRRRGQEARLRCSPMKGHSHVYWYRQLPEEGLKFMVYLQKENIIDESGMPKERFSAEFPKEGPSILRIQQVVRGDSAAYFCASSPLSGQETQYFGPGTRLLVL.

This clone has more than one count but fewer than ten. The CDR3 sequence is CASHRGTGVSYEQYF. CDR3 DNA: TGCGCCAGCCATCGGGGGACAGGCGTTTCCTACGAGCAGTACTTC. This chain joins TRBV5-1 and TRBJ2-7, with TRBD1 matching 8 bases. Per the germline V gene, CDR1 is SGHRS and CDR2 is YFSETQ. Unmatched junction bases numbered 10, after V lost 7 bases and J lost 1 base. The CDR3 sequence is 15 residues long. The variable domain in full, with the rest retrieved from reference TRBV5-1 and TRBJ2-7, is KAGVTQTPRYLIKTRGQQVTLSCSPISGHRSVSWYQQTPGQGLQFLFEYFSETQRNKGNFPGRFSGRQFSNSRSEMNVSTLELGDSALYLCASHRGTGVSYEQYFGPGTRLTVT.

The table lists this clone with a few counts. The rearrangement links TRBV5-1 to TRBJ2-5, with 7 bases aligning to TRBD2. Trimming removed 1 base from V and 2 bases from J; junction bases left unmatched: 5. The CDR3 totals 15 residues. CDR1 SGHRS and CDR2 YFSETQ come from the germline V gene. The CDR3 here is CASSLITGGQETQYF. The DNA for the CDR3 is TGCGCCAGCAGCTTGATAACGGGGGGTCAAGAGACCCAGTACTTC. Looking up the rest from reference TRBV5-1 and TRBJ2-5 gives the full variable domain: KAGVTQTPRYLIKTRGQQVTLSCSPISGHRSVSWYQQTPGQGLQFLFEYFSETQRNKGNFPGRFSGRQFSNSRSEMNVSTLELGDSALYLCASSLITGGQETQYFGPGTRLLVL.

The V and J genes are TRBV6-5 and TRBJ2-1, with 10 nucleotides matching TRBD1. CDR3 size: 15 residues. J gave up 8 bases and V 6 bases, and 10 bases lay outside the gene matches. Germline V gives CDR1 MNHEY, CDR2 SVGAGI. This chain's CDR3 is CASRLGGTGVDEQFF. DNA for the CDR3: TGTGCCAGCAGGCTGGGCGGGACAGGGGTCGATGAGCAGTTCTTC.

The V and J genes are TRBV11-3 and TRBJ2-3; D is perhaps TRBD2 (6 bases). This CDR3 comprises 16 residues. V shed 0 bases and J shed 3 bases, with 13 bases lying between them. Germline CDR1 SGHNT, CDR2 YENEEA. Here the CDR3 reads CASSLDKNGGTDTQYF. In DNA form, the CDR3 reads TGTGCCAGCAGCTTAGATAAGAACGGGGGAACAGATACGCAGTATTTT.